This TCR beta chain came from a study of blood T cells in healthy people across ages. Drawn from each donor were 8.5 to 10 milliliters of peripheral blood. The germline V gene encodes CDR1 LGHDT and CDR2 YNNKEL (reference sequence). CDR3 length equals 13 residues. A remark on this clonotype: Its cognate antigen is unknown. One junction end disagrees with the germline gene, perhaps due to a read error.

Combining a sample-barcoded 5' primer with a J-beta primer mix, a second PCR ran for about 7 to 12 cycles. TCRdb reprocessed the 5' RACE reads with MiXCR, giving one entry per CDR3 protein. The repertoire has 1.5 million to 2 million distinct CDR3 sequences, roughly 50% of them found once; the top ten carry less than 2.5%. Study-level findings and limits: Whereas aged donors had fewer naive CD4+ cells, long-lived donors had more of them and higher diversity.

Sequenced: blood. The TCR was taken from a woman between 40 and 55 years old in good health. The chain couples TRBV3-1 to TRBJ2-1; no firm D call. The CDR3 DNA follows: TGTGCCAGCAGCCAAGACTCCCCCCATGAGCGGTTCTTC. As protein: CASSQDSPHERFF.